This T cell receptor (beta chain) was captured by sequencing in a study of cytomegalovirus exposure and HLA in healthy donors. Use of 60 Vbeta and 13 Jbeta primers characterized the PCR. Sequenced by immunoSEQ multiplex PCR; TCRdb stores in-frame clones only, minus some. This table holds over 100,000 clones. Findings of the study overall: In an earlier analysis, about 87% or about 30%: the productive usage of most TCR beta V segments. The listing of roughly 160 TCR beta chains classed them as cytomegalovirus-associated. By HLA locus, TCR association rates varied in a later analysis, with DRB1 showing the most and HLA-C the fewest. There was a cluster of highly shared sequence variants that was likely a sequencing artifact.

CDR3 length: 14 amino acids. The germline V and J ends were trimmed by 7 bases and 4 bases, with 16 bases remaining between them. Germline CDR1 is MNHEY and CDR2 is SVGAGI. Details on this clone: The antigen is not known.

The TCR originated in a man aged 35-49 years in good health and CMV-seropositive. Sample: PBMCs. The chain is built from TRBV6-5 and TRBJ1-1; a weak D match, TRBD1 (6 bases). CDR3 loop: CASNQDSRTTEAFF. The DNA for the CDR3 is TGTGCCAGCAACCAGGACAGCCGGACCACTGAAGCTTTCTTT.